The present T cell receptor beta chain was sequenced within a study of shared clonotypes between healthy human individuals. This CDR3 comprises 16 residues. CDR1 and CDR2 (germline): MNHNS, SASEGT. Trimming at V came to 3 bases and at J to 3 bases, leaving 4 bases not matched to a gene. As to this clone: This specimen includes other DNA sequences encoding the same CDR3.

The protocol was immunoSEQ multiplex PCR, while the TCRdb copy is restricted to in-frame clones and leaves out a portion. Of about half a million clones in the sample, 79% were seen once. Input material: PBMCs. This sequence joins TRBV6-1 and TRBJ2-3, with 12 bases identical to TRBD2. The TCR sequence derives from a woman aged 40 to 55 in good health. Some clones in this sample may be carry-over from other donors' samples. The CDR3 region is CASSETLAGGTDTQYF. CDR3 sequence (DNA): TGTGCCAGCAGTGAGACACTAGCGGGAGGTACAGATACGCAGTATTTT.